The sequence of this T cell receptor beta chain was determined in a study of T cell changes during pregnancy in multiple sclerosis. TCRdb keeps only in-frame clones here, not all; method: immunoSEQ multiplex PCR. The sample lists 110,000 or so clones; roughly 92% were seen once. The sequence came from a female donor with multiple sclerosis, enrolled in a pregnancy study. Specimen: peripheral blood, collected before pregnancy.

The CDR3 is CASSPGQGNQPQHF. As DNA, the CDR3 is TGTGCCAGCAGCCCGGGACAGGGCAATCAGCCCCAGCATTTT. The J gene is TRBJ1-5, the V gene TRBV5-5, with 8 bases matching TRBD1. The J segment lost 2 bases and the V segment lost 4 bases, leaving 2 bases of the junction unmatched. There are 14 residues in the CDR3. Germline CDR1 is SGHKS and CDR2 is YYEKEE (reference sequence).